Listed below are T cell receptor beta chains from one sample, sequenced in a study of neurological immune-mediated disorders. Each CDR3 protein gets one entry after TCRdb re-called the 5' RACE reads with MiXCR. The sample yields about 62,000 distinct CDR3 sequences, 4% to 5.5% seen once. Sequenced material: PBMCs. The receptors were sampled from a woman between 50 and 59 years old with multiple sclerosis. CDR3s include the opening cysteine and the closing phenylalanine or tryptophan. D genes are given only for firm matches. Rows give clone size only sometimes, using once, few, many, or a class for an expanded clone.

j_call: TRBJ1-1
v_call: TRBV25-1
d_call: TRBD1
clone_size: many
cdr3_nt: TGTGCCAGCAGTGGGACAGGGGGGGCTGAAGCTTTCTTT
cdr3_aa: CASSGTGGAEAFF

j_call: TRBJ2-7
v_call: TRBV10-3
d_call: -
clone_size: few
cdr3_nt: TGTGCCATCAGTGAGTCTAACCTCTACGAGCAGTACTTC
cdr3_aa: CAISESNLYEQYF

j_call: TRBJ2-7
v_call: TRBV18
d_call: TRBD1
clone_size: many
cdr3_nt: TGTGCCAGCTCACCCGGGACAGGGGGCCCCTACGAGCAGTACTTC
cdr3_aa: CASSPGTGGPYEQYF

j_call: TRBJ2-1
v_call: TRBV20-1
d_call: -
clone_size: many
cdr3_nt: TGCAGTGCTAGAGCTCAGGGAATAAGGGATTACAATGAGCAGTTCTTC
cdr3_aa: CSARAQGIRDYNEQFF

j_call: TRBJ2-3
v_call: TRBV6-6
d_call: -
clone_size: many
cdr3_nt: TGTGCCAGCATCATAGGTTCGGCCTCGGATACGCAGTATTTT
cdr3_aa: CASIIGSASDTQYF

j_call: TRBJ2-7
v_call: TRBV20-1
d_call: TRBD1
clone_size: -
cdr3_nt: TGCAGTGCTCAACAGGGGGCCTACGAGCAGTACTTC
cdr3_aa: CSAQQGAYEQYF

j_call: TRBJ1-1
v_call: TRBV18
d_call: -
clone_size: -
cdr3_nt: TGTGCCAGCTCACCAAAGTCTGGGCCTATGAACACTGAAGCTTTCTTT
cdr3_aa: CASSPKSGPMNTEAFF

j_call: TRBJ2-3
v_call: TRBV12-3/TRBV12-4
d_call: -
clone_size: many
cdr3_nt: TGTGCCAGCGCCGGAGTAGATACGCAGTATTTT
cdr3_aa: CASAGVDTQYF

j_call: TRBJ2-5
v_call: TRBV10-3
d_call: -
clone_size: many
cdr3_nt: TGTGCCATCAGTGAATCAGAGACCCAGTACTTC
cdr3_aa: CAISESETQYF

j_call: TRBJ2-1
v_call: TRBV3-1
d_call: TRBD2
clone_size: many
cdr3_nt: TGTGCCAGCAGCGGCGGGGGACTGAGCTCCTACAATGAGCAGTTCTTC
cdr3_aa: CASSGGGLSSYNEQFF

j_call: TRBJ2-2
v_call: TRBV11-2
d_call: TRBD2
clone_size: many
cdr3_nt: TGTGCCAGCAGCTTAGATGAGGCGGGGGGTTTTAACACCGGGGAGCTGTTTTTT
cdr3_aa: CASSLDEAGGFNTGELFF

j_call: TRBJ2-5
v_call: TRBV7-3
d_call: TRBD2
clone_size: many
cdr3_nt: TGTGCCAGCAGCTTAATGGGGGGGGATCAAGAGACCCAGTACTTC
cdr3_aa: CASSLMGGDQETQYF

j_call: TRBJ2-7
v_call: TRBV4-3
d_call: -
clone_size: many
cdr3_nt: TGCGCCAGCAGCCAAGGCCGGGACGTATCCTACGAGCAGTACTTC
cdr3_aa: CASSQGRDVSYEQYF

j_call: TRBJ1-6
v_call: TRBV2
d_call: -
clone_size: few
cdr3_nt: TGTGCCACCCAGGGCTCCTATAATTCACCCCTCAACTTT
cdr3_aa: CATQGSYNSPLNF

j_call: TRBJ2-5
v_call: TRBV12-3/TRBV12-4
d_call: TRBD2
clone_size: -
cdr3_nt: TGTGCCAGCAGTTTATTTACTAGCGGGGGAAGGGAGACCCAGTACTTC
cdr3_aa: CASSLFTSGGRETQYF

j_call: TRBJ1-5
v_call: TRBV5-6
d_call: -
clone_size: -
cdr3_nt: TGTACCAGCAGCTTGAATCGCGGCAATCAGCCCCAGCATTTT
cdr3_aa: CTSSLNRGNQPQHF

j_call: TRBJ2-7
v_call: TRBV12-3/TRBV12-4
d_call: TRBD2
clone_size: many
cdr3_nt: TGTGCCAGCAGTTTAAAGGGACTAGTCAACGAGCAGTACTTC
cdr3_aa: CASSLKGLVNEQYF

j_call: TRBJ1-5
v_call: TRBV20-1
d_call: -
clone_size: many
cdr3_nt: TGCAGTGCTAGAGAGGTCAGCGGGGGCAGGGATCAGCCCCAGCATTTT
cdr3_aa: CSAREVSGGRDQPQHF

j_call: TRBJ2-1
v_call: TRBV14
d_call: TRBD2
clone_size: -
cdr3_nt: TGTGCCAGCAGCACCTCCCCGGGACTAGCGGCTTCCTACAATGAGCAGTTCTTC
cdr3_aa: CASSTSPGLAASYNEQFF

j_call: TRBJ1-5
v_call: TRBV20-1
d_call: -
clone_size: many
cdr3_nt: TGCAGTGCTAGAGGCCAGGGAGAGAATCAGCCCCAGCATTTT
cdr3_aa: CSARGQGENQPQHF

j_call: TRBJ2-5
v_call: TRBV20-1
d_call: TRBD2
clone_size: many
cdr3_nt: TGCAGTGTTAAACCCCCACTAGCGGGGGGTGAGACCCAGTACTTC
cdr3_aa: CSVKPPLAGGETQYF

j_call: TRBJ2-5
v_call: TRBV24-1
d_call: -
clone_size: many
cdr3_nt: TGTGCCACCAGTGATTGGGTGGGGGAGACCCAGTACTTC
cdr3_aa: CATSDWVGETQYF

j_call: TRBJ2-5
v_call: TRBV11-1
d_call: -
clone_size: many
cdr3_nt: TGTGCCAGCAGCTTAGCGGTACGGGGGCAAGAGACCCAGTACTTC
cdr3_aa: CASSLAVRGQETQYF

j_call: TRBJ2-2
v_call: TRBV7-2
d_call: TRBD1
clone_size: many
cdr3_nt: TGTGCCAGCAGCTCGGGACAGATCACCGGGGAGCTGTTTTTT
cdr3_aa: CASSSGQITGELFF

j_call: TRBJ2-7
v_call: TRBV10-3
d_call: -
clone_size: -
cdr3_nt: TGTGCCATCAGTGAGTCGGTGGCTACGGTCGAGCAGTACTTC
cdr3_aa: CAISESVATVEQYF

j_call: TRBJ2-3
v_call: TRBV7-8
d_call: -
clone_size: few
cdr3_nt: TGTGCCAGCAGCTTAGCAGGGTCAGATACGCAGTATTTT
cdr3_aa: CASSLAGSDTQYF

j_call: TRBJ2-5
v_call: TRBV20-1
d_call: TRBD2
clone_size: many
cdr3_nt: TGCAGTGCTCCATGGCGGGGGCAAGAGACCCAGTACTTC
cdr3_aa: CSAPWRGQETQYF

j_call: TRBJ1-2
v_call: TRBV20-1
d_call: -
clone_size: many
cdr3_nt: TGCAGTGCTAGAAAGGCCGGGACCACCAAGGATGGCTACACCTTC
cdr3_aa: CSARKAGTTKDGYTF

j_call: TRBJ2-5
v_call: TRBV9
d_call: -
clone_size: many
cdr3_nt: TGTGCCAGCGGGTCGGCAGGCCAAGAGACCCAGTACTTC
cdr3_aa: CASGSAGQETQYF

j_call: TRBJ2-3
v_call: TRBV12-3/TRBV12-4
d_call: -
clone_size: many
cdr3_nt: TGTGCCAGCAGCTCGGGAATTGGGCCGGATACGCAGTATTTT
cdr3_aa: CASSSGIGPDTQYF

j_call: TRBJ2-3
v_call: TRBV6-5
d_call: -
clone_size: few
cdr3_nt: TGTGCCAGCAGCCAATACAGGCGATCTAGCACAGATACGCAGTATTTT
cdr3_aa: CASSQYRRSSTDTQYF

j_call: TRBJ1-5
v_call: TRBV28
d_call: -
clone_size: many
cdr3_nt: TGTGTCGTGGGGTATAGCAATCAGCCCCAGCATTTT
cdr3_aa: CVVGYSNQPQHF

j_call: TRBJ1-1
v_call: TRBV7-2
d_call: TRBD1
clone_size: many
cdr3_nt: TGTGCCAGCAGCATACAGGGGGCTGTTGAAGCTTTCTTT
cdr3_aa: CASSIQGAVEAFF

j_call: TRBJ2-5
v_call: TRBV12-3/TRBV12-4
d_call: -
clone_size: many
cdr3_nt: TGTGCCAGCAGTTTGGCCCCGAGGGCGGAGACCCAGTACTTC
cdr3_aa: CASSLAPRAETQYF

j_call: TRBJ1-2
v_call: TRBV5-6
d_call: TRBD1
clone_size: many
cdr3_nt: TGTGCCAGCAGCCGGATAGGACAGGGGAGATTGAACTATGGCTACACCTTC
cdr3_aa: CASSRIGQGRLNYGYTF

j_call: TRBJ1-6
v_call: TRBV20-1
d_call: -
clone_size: many
cdr3_nt: TGCAGTGCTAGAGAATATGGAATTTCCTATAATTCACCCCTCCACTTT
cdr3_aa: CSAREYGISYNSPLHF

j_call: TRBJ1-6
v_call: TRBV14
d_call: TRBD1
clone_size: many
cdr3_nt: TGTGCCAGCAGCCGACAGGGAAACAATTCACCCCTCCACTTT
cdr3_aa: CASSRQGNNSPLHF

j_call: TRBJ2-1
v_call: TRBV20-1
d_call: -
clone_size: -
cdr3_nt: TGCAGTGCTAGCGTCGCGGGGTTTGGGGGTGAGCAGTTCTTC
cdr3_aa: CSASVAGFGGEQFF

j_call: TRBJ1-5
v_call: TRBV20-1
d_call: -
clone_size: few
cdr3_nt: TGCAGTGCTAAGGGCCATAGCAATCAGCCCCAGAATTTT
cdr3_aa: CSAKGHSNQPQNF

j_call: TRBJ2-3
v_call: TRBV11-3
d_call: TRBD1
clone_size: -
cdr3_nt: TGTGCCAGCAGCTTTCCGGGACAGGGACCAGATACGCAGTATTTT
cdr3_aa: CASSFPGQGPDTQYF

j_call: TRBJ2-5
v_call: TRBV7-2
d_call: TRBD2
clone_size: many
cdr3_nt: TGTGCCAGCAGCTTATGGCCCGGGGGGGCTCAAGAGACCCAGTACTTC
cdr3_aa: CASSLWPGGAQETQYF

j_call: TRBJ1-2
v_call: TRBV12-3/TRBV12-4
d_call: -
clone_size: many
cdr3_nt: TGTGCCAGCAGCCCAGGAAAGAACCTCTATGGCTACACCTTC
cdr3_aa: CASSPGKNLYGYTF